What follows are 9 T cell receptor beta chains derived from one specimen sequenced in a study of cytomegalovirus exposure and HLA in healthy donors. PCR was performed using 60 Vbeta and 13 Jbeta primers. Produced via immunoSEQ multiplex PCR; TCRdb's table is partial and in-frame only. The table records about 55,000 clones, about 76% of them present only once. The source material was PBMCs. These receptors came from a female donor in good health and CMV-seronegative.

V is TRBV9 and J is TRBJ2-3, with a tentative D call TRBD2 (6 bases). CDR3 length equals 14 residues. V was trimmed by 3 bases and J by 2 bases, leaving 10 bases between them. CDR1 is SGDLS, CDR2 YYNGEE, per germline. DNA for the CDR3: TGTGCCAGCAGCGCCAGCGGGCTCACAGATACGCAGTATTTT. Translated, it gives CASSASGLTDTQYF.

V usage is TRBV7-9 and J usage is TRBJ1-5; 9 bases match TRBD1. Unmatched junction bases numbered 3, after V lost 2 bases and J lost 1 base. The CDR3 covers 16 residues. Germline V gene sequence: CDR1 SEHNR, CDR2 FQNEAQ (reference sequence). The CDR3 is CASSLTGGRSNQPQHF. The CDR3 nucleotides read TGTGCCAGCAGCTTAACAGGGGGCAGGAGCAATCAGCCCCAGCATTTT.

The chain carries TRBV9 and TRBJ2-7; D may be TRBD1 (5 bases). Germline CDR1 SGDLS, CDR2 YYNGEE. V was pared by 0 bases and J by 2 bases, with 12 bases between. This CDR3 comprises 15 residues. The CDR3 DNA is TGTGCCAGCAGCGTAGTGGCAGGGCCTACCTACGAGCAGTACTTC. Translation gives CASSVVAGPTYEQYF. The full variable domain, in which reference TRBV9 and TRBJ2-7 provide the parts outside the CDR3, is DSGVTQTPKHLITATGQRVTLRCSPRSGDLSVYWYQQSLDQGLQFLIQYYNGEERAKGNILERFSAQQFPDLHSELNLSSLELGDSALYFCASSVVAGPTYEQYFGPGTRLTVT.

The gene calls are TRBV9 and TRBJ2-1; TRBD2 matches 10 bases. Germline V lookup: CDR1 SGDLS, CDR2 YYNGEE. The CDR3 runs 19 residues. After removal of 0 bases from V and 0 bases from J, the junction contained 9 bases not matched to a gene. The CDR3 sequence is CASSVGLAGGLSSYNEQFF. As DNA, the CDR3 is TGTGCCAGCAGCGTAGGGTTAGCGGGAGGCCTGAGCTCCTACAATGAGCAGTTCTTC. Full variable domain (rest looked up from reference TRBV9 and TRBJ2-1): DSGVTQTPKHLITATGQRVTLRCSPRSGDLSVYWYQQSLDQGLQFLIQYYNGEERAKGNILERFSAQQFPDLHSELNLSSLELGDSALYFCASSVGLAGGLSSYNEQFFGPGTRLTVL.

This clone was picked up a small number of times. The chain recombines TRBV29-1 with TRBJ1-1; TRBD1 might be the D (5 bases). Germline CDR1 SQVTM, CDR2 ANQGSEA. This CDR3 comprises 12 residues. V was trimmed by 7 bases and J by 4 bases, leaving 13 bases between them. CDR3 bases: TGCAGCGGGCTAGGGGCAAGCACTGAAGCTTTCTTT. Residues: CSGLGASTEAFF.

The chain has TRBV7-9 and TRBJ1-1; D is ambiguous. In germline, CDR1 is SEHNR, CDR2 FQNEAQ (reference sequence). Deletions cut 3 bases from V and 2 bases from J, with 7 bases between. There are 13 residues in the CDR3. The CDR3, as DNA: TGTGCCAGCAGCTTTACAGCAAACACTGAAGCTTTCTTT. As protein: CASSFTANTEAFF. Complete variable domain (other parts from reference TRBV7-9 and TRBJ1-1): DTGVSQNPRHKITKRGQNVTFRCDPISEHNRLYWYRQTLGQGPEFLTYFQNEAQLEKSRLLSDRFSAERPKGSFSTLEIQRTEQGDSAMYLCASSFTANTEAFFGQGTRLTVV.

This clone was recorded once. The chain recombines TRBV5-8 with TRBJ2-2; tentative D call: TRBD1 (5 bases). This CDR3 is built from 17 residues. Germline CDR1 reads SGHTS; CDR2 reads YDEGEE. Trimming pared 7 bases from V and 0 bases from J, leaving 19 bases between. CDR3 protein: CASSSGTLTANTGELFF. The CDR3, as DNA: TGTGCCAGCTCCAGTGGAACCCTGACAGCGAACACCGGGGAGCTGTTTTTT.

This chain uses TRBV7-2 with TRBJ1-1; 7 positions agree with TRBD1. The CDR3 length is 16 residues. Germline V lookup: CDR1 SGHTA, CDR2 FQGNSA. V trimming: 3 bases; J trimming: 1 base; junction bases outside the gene matches: 8. The CDR3 loop reads CASSFRQGHSNTEAFF. CDR3 DNA: TGTGCCAGCAGCTTTAGACAGGGACACTCGAACACTGAAGCTTTCTTT.

The CDR3: CASSLTPRRHGYTF. The CDR3 DNA reads as TGTGCCAGCAGTTTAACCCCCCGGCGGCATGGCTACACCTTC. V and J are TRBV27 and TRBJ1-2; unclear D gene. V lost 2 bases and J 6 bases, leaving 13 bases between the germline ends. The germline V gene encodes CDR1 MNHEY and CDR2 SMNVEV (reference sequence). The CDR3 is 14 residues long.